The next 20 T cell receptor beta chains were all read from a single sample in a study of shared clonotypes between healthy human individuals. TCRdb keeps only in-frame clones here, not all; method: immunoSEQ multiplex PCR. The sample contains some 2.4 million clones, more than 85% of which appear only once. The sequenced material came from naive CD4+ T cells from PBMCs. The sample's subset: CD45RA+ positively selected. Receptors were obtained from a man aged 18 to 30 in good health. Some clones in this sample may be carry-over from other donors' samples.

The gene calls are TRBV11-2 and TRBJ2-7, with 7 bases matching TRBD1. This CDR3 is built from 15 residues. Trimming removed 5 bases from V and 5 bases from J; junction bases left unmatched: 12. Germline assignment: CDR1 SGHAT and CDR2 FQNNGV. CDR3 in DNA: TGTGCCAGCAGCCTATACGACAGGGTCCACGACGAGCAGTACTTC. Translating it yields CASSLYDRVHDEQYF.

The gene calls are TRBV13 and TRBJ1-1; 7 nucleotides match TRBD1. V lost 6 bases, J lost 7 bases, and 8 bases stayed unmatched. This CDR3 comprises 13 residues. Germline V lookup: CDR1 PRHDT, CDR2 FYEKMQ (reference sequence). This CDR3 is CASRRDRAVEAFF. Here the CDR3 DNA reads TGTGCCAGCAGACGCGACAGGGCCGTTGAAGCTTTCTTT.

The chain employs TRBV28 and TRBJ1-1; D not resolved. This CDR3 comprises 15 residues. V dropped 6 bases and J dropped 4 bases, with 18 bases sitting between them. The V gene's germline CDR1 is MDHEN and CDR2 SYDVKM. The CDR3 DNA is TGTGCCAGCAGCTATAACGTCCCCGGAAGCACTGAAGCTTTCTTT. This encodes CASSYNVPGSTEAFF. Together with reference TRBV28 and TRBJ1-1, the CDR3 gives the full variable domain: DVKVTQSSRYLVKRTGEKVFLECVQDMDHENMFWYRQDPGLGLRLIYFSYDVKMKEKGDIPEGYSVSREKKERFSLILESASTNQTSMYLCASSYNVPGSTEAFFGQGTRLTVV.

The gene calls are TRBV7-2 and TRBJ2-7; TRBD1 or TRBD2 may be the D gene (5 bases each). Trimming took 3 bases from V and 3 from J, leaving 12 bases between them. This CDR3 has 14 residues. Germline loops: CDR1 SGHTA, CDR2 FQGNSA. Here the CDR3 reads CASSFRRGYYEQYF. The CDR3 region has the DNA TGTGCCAGCAGCTTCCGCCGGGGCTACTACGAGCAGTACTTC.

The chain has TRBV4-3 and TRBJ2-1, with a possible D match to TRBD1 (6 bases). Germline loops: CDR1 LGHNA, CDR2 YSLEER. The V gene lost 0 bases and the J gene lost 6 bases, with 15 bases spanning the gap. This CDR3 spans 16 amino acids. DNA of the CDR3: TGCGCCAGCAGCCAAGACACCCTAACAGGGAGCAATGAGCAGTTCTTC. Protein sequence: CASSQDTLTGSNEQFF.

This clone was detected a few times. As DNA, the CDR3 is TGCGCCAGCAGTAAAGACAGGGAGACTGAAGCTTTCTTT. Its protein product is CASSKDRETEAFF. This chain joins TRBV10-1 and TRBJ1-1; 7 nucleotides match TRBD1. Germline values: CDR1 WNHNN, CDR2 SYGVQD (reference sequence). V trimming: 5 bases; J trimming: 5 bases; junction bases outside the gene matches: 5. This CDR3 has 13 amino acids.

CDR3 in amino acids: CASSEAGGSTYEQYF. CDR3 DNA sequence: TGTGCCAGCAGCGAGGCCGGGGGTTCTACGTACGAGCAGTACTTC. The chain carries TRBV25-1 and TRBJ2-7; possible D gene TRBD2, 6 bases. Trimming left V 6 bases short and J 4 bases short, with 19 bases between. Looked up from germline, CDR1 is MGHDK and CDR2 is SYGVNS. CDR3 length equals 15 residues.

The gene calls are TRBV7-3 and TRBJ2-1; 13 bases align to TRBD2. V shed 5 bases, J shed 4 bases, and the junction held 8 bases outside the gene matches. The CDR3 runs 17 residues. Per the germline V gene, CDR1 is SGHTA and CDR2 is FQGTGA. CDR3 nucleotide sequence: TGTGCCAGCAGCCGCGATTTGGGACTAGCGGGATACAATGAGCAGTTCTTC. Protein: CASSRDLGLAGYNEQFF. Combining the CDR3 with reference TRBV7-3 and TRBJ2-1 gives the whole variable domain GAGVSQTPSNKVTEKGKYVELRCDPISGHTALYWYRQSLGQGPEFLIYFQGTGAADDSGLPNDRFFAVRPEGSVSTLKIQRTERGDSAVYLCASSRDLGLAGYNEQFFGPGTRLTVL.

The J gene is TRBJ2-5, the V gene TRBV28, with a weak D call TRBD1 (5 bases). Trimming took off 3 bases at V and 5 bases at J, with 10 bases between the two ends. The CDR3 extends over 13 amino acids. Germline CDR1 MDHEN, CDR2 SYDVKM. CDR3: CASSFSQEETQYF. In DNA, the CDR3 is TGTGCCAGCAGTTTTTCACAGGAGGAGACCCAGTACTTC.

This chain connects TRBV20-1 to TRBJ2-5; D gene uncertain. This CDR3 has 11 residues. Germline-derived CDR1 and CDR2 are DFQATT and SNEGSKA (reference sequence). V dropped 7 bases and J dropped 0 bases, with 6 bases sitting between them. CDR3 nucleotides: TGCAGTGTTGGGTACCAAGAGACCCAGTACTTC. This sequence encodes CSVGYQETQYF.

This clone was recorded only once. The J gene is TRBJ2-7, the V gene TRBV5-4, with TRBD2 identical over 16 bases. Trimming removed 3 bases from V and 4 bases from J; junction bases left unmatched: 10. Germline CDR1 SGHNT, CDR2 YYREEE (reference sequence). The CDR3 runs 18 residues. The CDR3 reads CASSSPGLAGGPGYEQYF. The CDR3 DNA sequence: TGTGCCAGCAGCTCGCCGGGACTAGCGGGAGGGCCCGGTTACGAGCAGTACTTC.

The V and J genes are TRBV30 and TRBJ2-3; no reliable D call. Looked up from germline, CDR1 is GTSNPN and CDR2 is SVGIG (reference sequence). The germline V and J ends were trimmed by 0 bases and 0 bases, with 7 bases remaining between them. The CDR3 is 14 residues long. The CDR3: CAWSVRASTDTQYF. The CDR3 coding sequence is TGTGCCTGGAGTGTAAGAGCGAGCACAGATACGCAGTATTTT.

The chain employs TRBV5-1 and TRBJ2-5, with D unclear. This CDR3 is built from 16 residues. Germline V gene lookup returns CDR1 SGHRS and CDR2 YFSETQ. Trimming cost V 5 bases and J 2 bases, with 19 bases left between them. Written as DNA, the CDR3 is TGCGCCAGCAGTTTTGCTCCACCGGAATTACAAGAGACCCAGTACTTC. Translating it yields CASSFAPPELQETQYF.

The chain recombines TRBV7-3 with TRBJ2-7; 8 nucleotides match TRBD2. V lost 1 base, J lost 2 bases, and 7 bases stayed unmatched. The CDR3 runs to 16 residues. Germline V gene data show CDR1 as SGHTA and CDR2 as FQGTGA. CDR3 in DNA: TGTGCCAGCAGCTTAAGCCCTGCGCGGGAGGCCTACGAGCAGTACTTC. This encodes CASSLSPAREAYEQYF.

V gene TRBV1 combines with J gene TRBJ2-5; whether TRBD2, the table's D call, matches the DNA was not checked. TRBV1 is termed a pseudogene. The CDR3 extends over 17 amino acids. CDR3 amino acids: CTSSQSRRSGAKETQYF. CDR3 DNA: TGCACCAGCAGCCAATCGAGACGGAGCGGGGCAAAAGAGACCCAGTACTTC.

This chain connects TRBV19 to TRBJ2-3; D is possibly TRBD2 (6 bases). Per the germline V gene, CDR1 is LNHDA and CDR2 is SQIVND (reference sequence). The CDR3 length is 15 residues. The germline V and J ends were trimmed by 3 bases and 1 base, with 11 bases remaining between them. In nucleotides, the CDR3 is TGTGCCAGTAGTATGCGGGGTGGGGGCACAGATACGCAGTATTTT. Translated: CASSMRGGGTDTQYF. The variable domain in full, with the rest retrieved from reference TRBV19 and TRBJ2-3, is DGGITQSPKYLFRKEGQNVTLSCEQNLNHDAMYWYRQDPGQGLRLIYYSQIVNDFQKGDIAEGYSVSREKKESFPLTVTSAQKNPTAFYLCASSMRGGGTDTQYFGPGTRLTVL.

V is TRBV27 and J is TRBJ1-2, with D maybe TRBD1 (6 bases). CDR1 is MNHEY, CDR2 SMNVEV, per germline (reference sequence). Deletions cut 6 bases from V and 7 bases from J, with 21 bases between. This CDR3 contains 15 residues. The DNA for the CDR3 is TGTGCCAGCAGCCCTAACAGGGTTCTGGGAAGTGGCTACACCTTC. It specifies CASSPNRVLGSGYTF.

The CDR3, as DNA: TGTGCCAGCAGTTTAAGCGTCCCCGAGCAGTACTTC. Encoded protein: CASSLSVPEQYF. V is TRBV28 and J is TRBJ2-7; D gene ambiguous. The CDR3 length is 12 residues. Trimming shortened V by 2 bases and J by 6 bases, and 8 bases separated the two germline ends. Germline loops: CDR1 MDHEN, CDR2 SYDVKM.

V and J are TRBV6-5 and TRBJ2-2; D gene ambiguous. Germline V gene lookup returns CDR1 MNHEY and CDR2 SVGAGI. The CDR3 is 13 amino acids. V was clipped by 7 bases and J by 1 base, with 7 bases between them. CDR3: CASTRLNTGELFF. Here the CDR3 DNA reads TGTGCCAGCACTAGACTGAACACCGGGGAGCTGTTTTTT.

The chain has TRBV29-1 and TRBJ2-4; maybe TRBD2 (6 bases). The V gene's germline CDR1 is SQVTM and CDR2 ANQGSEA. The CDR3 consists of 17 residues. The ends were cut back, 5 bases at V and 0 bases at J, with 20 bases in the middle. The chain's CDR3 is CSVRGSGRTLAKNIQYF. CDR3 in DNA: TGCAGCGTTCGTGGCTCGGGGAGGACCCTAGCCAAAAACATTCAGTACTTC.